In its sample, the clone carrying this T cell receptor (beta chain) was seen many times. Its antigen remains unknown. Trimming shortened V by 2 bases and J by 4 bases, and 11 bases separated the two germline ends. The length of the CDR3 is 14 residues. CDR1 SGHTA and CDR2 FQGNSA come from the germline V gene. Pregnant or lactating patients and those with other autoimmune diseases or uncontrolled infections were excluded. The diagnostic workup employed clinical symptoms, serum thyroxine, TRAb, thyroid ultrasound and orbital computed tomography. These data are taken from a study of Graves' ophthalmopathy and Graves' hyperthyroidism. Study-wide points: Sensitivity reached roughly 71% and specificity about 72% when the model predicted ophthalmopathy progression. Appearing in blood as well were most expanded thyroid clonotypes above 0.001 frequency.

Amplified material comprised TCR beta CDR3 regions derived from RNA transcripts. RT-PCR in the first round used HTBI primers; a second-round multiplex PCR followed. TCRdb redid the calling of the multiplex PCR reads with MiXCR, one entry per CDR3 protein. This table holds about 340,000 distinct CDR3 sequences, about a sixth found once. The sequencing input was peripheral blood. This chain uses TRBV7-2 with TRBJ1-2; D remains ambiguous. This clonotype was obtained from an adult man with Graves' ophthalmopathy. The CDR3 region has the DNA TGTGCCAGCAGCTTAAACGTGAGGATCTATGGCTACACCTTC. This gives the protein CASSLNVRIYGYTF.